The 15 T cell receptor beta chains presented below share a single source sample, sequenced in a study of T cell changes during pregnancy in multiple sclerosis. Data came from immunoSEQ multiplex PCR; TCRdb stores just in-frame clones and leaves some out. This sample yields under 65,000 clones, of which 92% are seen a single time; approximately 0.6% belongs to the top ten. The specimen comprised CD4+ T cells from peripheral blood mononuclear cells, sampled after pregnancy. The receptors here all came from a female donor with multiple sclerosis, enrolled in a pregnancy study.

The chain joins TRBV19 to TRBJ1-2, with 9 bases that match TRBD1. The CDR3 totals 18 residues. Germline CDR1 LNHDA, CDR2 SQIVND (reference sequence). V shed 3 bases, J shed 7 bases, and the junction held 18 bases outside the gene matches. CDR3 amino acids: CASSIPGRTGARFGGYTF. CDR3 nucleotide sequence: TGTGCCAGTAGTATCCCCGGGAGGACAGGGGCGCGTTTCGGTGGCTACACCTTC.

Concerning this clone: A read error may account for a junction end that differs from germline. This chain uses TRBV7-9 with TRBJ1-2, with D perhaps matching TRBD1 (5 bases). There are 14 residues in the CDR3. Germline V CDR1 and CDR2: SEHNR, FQNEAQ (reference sequence). DNA for the CDR3: TGTGCCAGCAGCCGGGTCAGGGAACCCTATCGCTACACCTTC. It specifies CASSRVREPYRYTF.

This clone was counted a single time. The V gene is TRBV6-4, the J gene TRBJ1-6; D is unresolved. This CDR3 is 14 amino acids long. Looked up from germline, CDR1 is MRHNA and CDR2 is SNTAGT. The V end lost 4 bases, the J end lost 8 bases, and 12 bases lay between the germline ends. CDR3 DNA: TGTGCCAGCAGTGGGGAGCCTGGGGATTCACCCCTCCACTTT. Translation: CASSGEPGDSPLHF.

The chain has TRBV6-5 and TRBJ2-7, with TRBD1 matching over 7 bases. J gave up 2 bases and V 5 bases, and 6 bases lay outside the gene matches. Germline V gene lookup returns CDR1 MNHEY and CDR2 SVGAGI. This CDR3 is 14 amino acids long. The DNA of the CDR3 is TGTGCCAGCAGTGTCGACAGGGTCCCCTACGAGCAGTACTTC. It codes for CASSVDRVPYEQYF.

V and J are TRBV4-1 and TRBJ2-5; weak D call: TRBD2 (6 bases). The germline V gene has CDR1 MGHRA and CDR2 YSYEKL. The CDR3 consists of 15 residues. V was trimmed by 0 bases and J by 5 bases, leaving 13 bases between them. CDR3 coding DNA: TGCGCCAGCAGCCAAGATCTAGGAGGGTCGGAGACCCAGTACTTC. Its protein product is CASSQDLGGSETQYF.

The V gene is TRBV5-1, the J gene TRBJ2-7, with 11 bases that match TRBD2. Germline V CDR1 and CDR2: SGHRS, YFSETQ. This CDR3 comprises 16 residues. With 2 bases clipped from V and 3 bases from J, the junction kept 7 bases outside the gene matches. The DNA for the CDR3 is TGCGCCAGCAGCTTTAGGTTAGCGGGGGGGATCTACGAGCAGTACTTC. This gives the protein CASSFRLAGGIYEQYF.

The rearrangement uses TRBV30 and TRBJ1-5, with TRBD1 matching over 9 bases. V trimming: 7 bases; J trimming: 4 bases; junction bases outside the gene matches: 5. Germline V CDR1 and CDR2: GTSNPN, SVGIG (reference sequence). The CDR3 has 13 amino acids. DNA for the CDR3: TGTGCCTACTCGACAGGGGGGAATCAGCCCCAGCATTTT. This sequence encodes CAYSTGGNQPQHF.

This chain joins TRBV4-3 and TRBJ2-3; D perhaps matches TRBD1 (6 bases). The germline V and J ends were trimmed by 1 base and 4 bases, with 15 bases remaining between them. The CDR3 contains 16 residues. CDR1 is LGHNA and CDR2 is YSLEER in the germline V gene. In DNA, the CDR3 is TGCGCCAGCAGCCAAGGGGACCAGGGGATAGCAGATACGCAGTATTTT. Its translation: CASSQGDQGIADTQYF.

Only one count was recorded for this clone. The V gene is TRBV18, the J gene TRBJ2-7; 9 bases map to TRBD2. Germline loops: CDR1 KGHSH, CDR2 LQKENI. The CDR3 is 19 residues long. The V gene end was trimmed by 1 base and the J gene end by 2 bases; junction bases not matched to a gene: 15. The CDR3: CASSPLHLSSSGDPYEQYF. CDR3 DNA: TGTGCCAGCTCACCACTACATCTCTCGTCTAGCGGGGACCCCTACGAGCAGTACTTC.

The chain has TRBV27 and TRBJ2-7; D perhaps matches TRBD1 (5 bases). The CDR3 covers 12 residues. The V gene lost 4 bases and the J gene lost 5 bases, with 9 bases spanning the gap. Germline V lookup: CDR1 MNHEY, CDR2 SMNVEV (reference sequence). CDR3 region: CASSSPGNEQYF. The DNA for the CDR3 is TGTGCCAGCAGTTCCCCAGGGAACGAGCAGTACTTC.

The genes are TRBV7-2 and TRBJ2-1, with TRBD2 matching 9 bases. The length of the CDR3 is 16 residues. V lost 2 bases to trimming and J lost 9 bases; unmatched junction nucleotides: 11. CDR1 is SGHTA, CDR2 FQGNSA, per germline. The CDR3 DNA reads TGTGCCAGCAGCTTAATCCCCCTAGCGGGGTCCGTTGAGCAGTTCTTC. It codes for CASSLIPLAGSVEQFF.

The chain combines TRBV30 with TRBJ1-1; 7 bases fit TRBD1. J gave up 3 bases and V 3 bases, and 16 bases lay outside the gene matches. CDR1 GTSNPN and CDR2 SVGIG come from the germline V gene (reference sequence). The CDR3 is 17 residues long. The CDR3 DNA sequence: TGTGCCTGGAGACAAAGACAGGGACCCTCAGGCGACACTGAAGCTTTCTTT. Its translation is CAWRQRQGPSGDTEAFF.

In DNA, the CDR3 is TGTGCCAGCAGCTTAGCGTGGGACAGCGCCTATGGCTACACCTTC. Encoded protein: CASSLAWDSAYGYTF. This chain uses TRBV7-2 with TRBJ1-2; 7 bases align to TRBD1. The CDR3 contains 15 residues. Trimming removed 0 bases from V and 4 bases from J; junction bases left unmatched: 5. Per the germline V gene, CDR1 is SGHTA and CDR2 is FQGNSA.

CDR3 amino acids: CASRDRADTEAFF. The CDR3 nucleotides read TGTGCCAGTAGGGACAGGGCGGACACTGAAGCTTTCTTT. The rearrangement links TRBV19 to TRBJ1-1; TRBD1 aligns across 8 bases. J lost 3 bases, V lost 6 bases, and 3 bases had no gene match. This CDR3 is built from 13 residues. Germline CDR1 reads LNHDA; CDR2 reads SQIVND (reference sequence).

The V and J genes are TRBV11-2 and TRBJ2-3; perhaps TRBD1 as D (6 bases). This CDR3 comprises 13 residues. Germline loops: CDR1 SGHAT, CDR2 FQNNGV. In nucleotides, the CDR3 is TGTACATCGGGTCAGGGGAGCACAGATACGCAGTATTTT. This sequence encodes CTSGQGSTDTQYF.